What follows is one TCR beta chain and its context. These data originate in a study of pediatric ulcerative colitis. Data came from immunoSEQ multiplex PCR; TCRdb stores just in-frame clones and leaves some out. The sample lists approximately 40,000 clones; approximately 73% were seen once. Germline CDR1 SGHVS, CDR2 FNYEAQ. Trimming cost V 7 bases and J 5 bases; bases outside gene matches: 10. The CDR3 runs 14 residues. One to two pinch biopsies were taken from the rectum during colonoscopy. The chain is built from TRBV7-6 and TRBJ2-5; 7 bases match TRBD2. Sequences were obtained from gut tissue. The sequence was collected from a boy between 5 and 17 years old with moderate ulcerative colitis. CDR3 DNA sequence: TGTGCCAGCACCAAAAGAGGGGAGGGGGAGACCCAGTACTTC. Translating it yields CASTKRGEGETQYF. The full variable domain, its missing parts supplied by reference TRBV7-6 and TRBJ2-5, is GAGVSQSPRYKVTKRGQDVALRCDPISGHVSLYWYRQALGQGPEFLTYFNYEAQQDKSGLPNDRFSAERPEGSISTLTIQRTEQRDSAMYRCASTKRGEGETQYFGPGTRLLVL.